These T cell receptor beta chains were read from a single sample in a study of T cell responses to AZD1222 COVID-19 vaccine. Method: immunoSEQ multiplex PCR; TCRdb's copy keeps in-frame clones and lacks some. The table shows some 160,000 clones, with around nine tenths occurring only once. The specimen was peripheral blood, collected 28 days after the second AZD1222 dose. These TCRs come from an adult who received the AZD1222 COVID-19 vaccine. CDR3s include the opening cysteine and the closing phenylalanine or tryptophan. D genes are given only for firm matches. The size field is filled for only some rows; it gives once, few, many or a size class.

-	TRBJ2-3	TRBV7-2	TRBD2	TGTGCCAGCAGCTCGAAGCGGGGGAGCACAGATACGCAGTATTTT	CASSSKRGSTDTQYF
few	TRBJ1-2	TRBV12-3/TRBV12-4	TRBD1	TGTGCCAGCAGTGGGACAGCTATTTATGGCTACACCTTC	CASSGTAIYGYTF
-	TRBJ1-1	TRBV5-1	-	TGCGCCAGCAGCTTGGTAGGCAGGGTACGCACTGAAGCTTTCTTT	CASSLVGRVRTEAFF
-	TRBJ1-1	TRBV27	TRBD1	TGTGCCAGCAGTTGGGGGACAGGGGGCGGAGAAGCTTTCTTT	CASSWGTGGGEAFF
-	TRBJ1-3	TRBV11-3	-	TGTGCCAGCAGCTCGACATTCGGAGAAGAGGGGGAGGACACCATATATTTT	CASSSTFGEEGEDTIYF
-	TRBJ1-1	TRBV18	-	TGTGCCAGCTCACAAGGGGCAGGGTACACTGAAGCTTTCTTT	CASSQGAGYTEAFF
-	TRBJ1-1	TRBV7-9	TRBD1	TGTGCCAGCAGCAACGGACAGGGGCGGCCTGAAGCTTTCTTT	CASSNGQGRPEAFF
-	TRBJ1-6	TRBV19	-	TGTGCCAGTAGTATGGTAGGTCAGTCTTCACCCCTCCACTTT	CASSMVGQSSPLHF
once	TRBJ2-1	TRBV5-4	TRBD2	TGTGCCAGCCCCGATAGCGGGGGGCCGTACAATGAGCAGTTCTTC	CASPDSGGPYNEQFF
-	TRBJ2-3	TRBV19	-	TGTGCCAGTAGTATCTGGGGGAGCACAGATACGCAGTATTTT	CASSIWGSTDTQYF
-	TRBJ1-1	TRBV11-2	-	TGTGCCAGCAGCTTAGGTAACAGGGCCACTGAAGCTTTCTTT	CASSLGNRATEAFF
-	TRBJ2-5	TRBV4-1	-	TGCGCCAGCAGCCAAGGGCCCGACGCATCGGAGACCCAGTACTTC	CASSQGPDASETQYF
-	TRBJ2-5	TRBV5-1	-	TGCGCCAGCAGCTTGGCCATGATAGGGGAAGAGACCCAGTACTTC	CASSLAMIGEETQYF
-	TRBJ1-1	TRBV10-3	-	TGTGCCATCAGTGAGAGTCAGCGGGTGAACACTGAAGCTTTCTTT	CAISESQRVNTEAFF
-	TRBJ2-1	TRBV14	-	TGTGCCAGCAGCCCCGGTACTTCCTACAATGAGCAGTTCTTC	CASSPGTSYNEQFF
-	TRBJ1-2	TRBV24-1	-	TGTGCCACCAGGGCCCCTTTCTTGAGGGCCGATGGCTACACCTTC	CATRAPFLRADGYTF
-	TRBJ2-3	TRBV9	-	TGTGCCAGCAGCGTTCAGACCTTCACAGATACGCAGTATTTT	CASSVQTFTDTQYF
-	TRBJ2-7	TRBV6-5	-	TGTGCCAGCAGTTCCGTGGGAGGCAGAGGGGCCTACGAGCAGTACTTC	CASSSVGGRGAYEQYF
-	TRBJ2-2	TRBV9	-	TGTGCCAGCAGCGTAGATGAGGGGACCGGGGAGCTGTTTTTT	CASSVDEGTGELFF
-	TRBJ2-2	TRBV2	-	TGTGCCAGCAGTGACGAGAACACCGGGGAGCTGTTTTTT	CASSDENTGELFF